This TCR beta chain derives from a study of CD8 T cells in ankylosing spondylitis. Study-wide results and caveats: Relatively scarce in peripheral blood, disease-linked clones were CD8+. A subset of motif variants has previously been described in the synovial fluid and blood of reactive arthritis. Ankylosing spondylitis blood seemed to carry a telltale TCR beta motif made of roughly eight highly homologous variants.

TCRdb processed the 5' RACE reads anew with MiXCR; each CDR3 protein has one entry. This sample has about 450,000 distinct CDR3 sequences, with approximately 26% found just once. For this clonotype: No antigen is known for it.

From germline, CDR1 is SGHDT and CDR2 YYEEEE. The V end lost 1 base, the J end lost 2 bases, and 7 bases lay between the germline ends. This CDR3 is built from 14 residues. The clonotype was recovered from a male donor with ankylosing spondylitis. The V gene is TRBV5-6, the J gene TRBJ2-4; D may be TRBD1 (6 bases). The specimen was blood, either unsorted or a sorted T cell fraction (not recorded which). The CDR3 DNA sequence: TGTGCCAGCAGCTTGACAGGGTCCAAAAACATTCAGTACTTC. Amino acids: CASSLTGSKNIQYF.